One T cell receptor (beta chain) is described in this entry. Genomic DNA templated the TCR beta VDJ and CDR3 profiling. Each CDR3 protein gets one entry after TCRdb re-called the reads with MiXCR. The sample contains some 220,000 distinct CDR3 sequences, 34% of which appear only once. The CDR3 is made up of 14 amino acids. V trimming: 5 bases; J trimming: 5 bases; junction bases outside the gene matches: 11. The germline gives CDR1 SQVTM, CDR2 ANQGSEA. This specimen comes from a study of CD8+CD57+ T cells in acquired aplastic anemia. The receptor was derived from a human donor in good health, serving as a control. The sample consisted of sorted CD4+, CD8+, or CD8+CD57+ T cells (not recorded which) from PBMCs. The chain is built from TRBV29-1 and TRBJ2-7; 8 nucleotides match TRBD1. The CDR3 DNA reads as TGCAGCGTTTTAGGTGGACAGGGTAAGGACGAGCAGTACTTC. As protein: CSVLGGQGKDEQYF.